The 32 T cell receptor beta chains reported below all come from one sample, sequenced in a study of blood T cells in healthy people across ages. A second PCR, run for about 7 to 11 cycles, used a sample-barcoded 5' primer plus a J-beta primer mix. In TCRdb, the 5' RACE reads were re-called with MiXCR into one record per CDR3 protein. Of fewer than 1 million distinct CDR3 sequences listed, roughly 44% are singletons. Sequenced sample: blood. The receptors stem from a man aged 55 to 70 in good health.

This clonotype was detected many times. V usage is TRBV4-1 and J usage is TRBJ1-2, with 9 bases lining up with TRBD1. The length of the CDR3 is 16 residues. V gave up 1 base and J gave up 0 bases; unmatched junction bases: 3. The V gene's germline CDR1 is MGHRA and CDR2 YSYEKL. In DNA form, the CDR3 reads TGCGCCAGCAGCCAAGCCGGGACAGGGTCTAACTATGGCTACACCTTC. As protein: CASSQAGTGSNYGYTF.

This chain links TRBV11-1 with TRBJ2-4, with 8 bases aligning to TRBD2. J gave up 3 bases and V 5 bases, and 6 bases lay outside the gene matches. Looked up from germline, CDR1 is SGHAT and CDR2 is FQDESV (reference sequence). CDR3 size: 15 residues. CDR3 nucleotides: TGTGCCAGCAGCAGTTGGACTAGCAGCAAAAACATTCAGTACTTC. This codes for CASSSWTSSKNIQYF.

This chain links TRBV2 with TRBJ1-4; no firm D call. CDR1 is SNHLY and CDR2 is FYNNEI in the germline V gene. The CDR3 loop spans 14 amino acids. V was shortened by 7 bases and J by 6 bases, with 15 bases between the two germline ends. CDR3 amino acids: CASTWAGNDEKLFF. CDR3 in DNA: TGTGCCAGCACCTGGGCGGGGAATGATGAAAAACTGTTTTTT.

The V gene is TRBV20-1, the J gene TRBJ2-1; perhaps D is TRBD1 or TRBD2 (6 bases each). The V gene lost 2 bases and the J gene lost 4 bases, with 12 bases spanning the gap. Germline assignment: CDR1 DFQATT and CDR2 SNEGSKA (reference sequence). The CDR3 covers 14 residues. Here the CDR3 DNA reads TGCAGTGCTAGATTGGGGGGCCGGTACAATGAGCAGTTCTTC. This sequence encodes CSARLGGRYNEQFF.

J is TRBJ2-1 and V is TRBV5-6, with 9 bases lining up with TRBD1. V dropped 4 bases and J dropped 5; count of bases not matched to a gene: 10. Germline V CDR1 and CDR2: SGHDT, YYEEEE. CDR3 length: 16 residues. The CDR3: CASSGTGTGFNNEQFF. The DNA of the CDR3 is TGTGCCAGCAGCGGAACCGGGACAGGGTTTAACAATGAGCAGTTCTTC.

The table lists this clonotype with a few counts. The V call is TRBV4-1, the J call TRBJ2-7; 7 bases align to TRBD2. From germline, CDR1 is MGHRA and CDR2 YSYEKL. The V and J ends lost 0 bases and 3 bases, in that order; junction bases with no gene match: 5. This CDR3 is 15 amino acids long. The CDR3 DNA is TGCGCCAGCAGCCAAGATACCCTAGCGGACTACGAGCAGTACTTC. It yields the protein CASSQDTLADYEQYF.

The V gene is TRBV20-1, the J gene TRBJ1-5; 8 bases fit TRBD1. Germline CDR1 is DFQATT and CDR2 is SNEGSKA (reference sequence). V trimming: 6 bases; J trimming: 3 bases; junction bases outside the gene matches: 4. The CDR3 consists of 13 residues. As DNA, the CDR3 is TGCAGTGCAAAGACAGGGGACAATCAGCCCCAGCATTTT. It specifies CSAKTGDNQPQHF.

The chain links TRBV20-1 to TRBJ1-5, with D unresolved. Trimming took 0 bases from V and 0 from J, leaving 12 bases between them. Germline CDR1 reads DFQATT; CDR2 reads SNEGSKA (reference sequence). This CDR3 is 16 amino acids long. CDR3 protein: CSARELGSLSNQPQHF. CDR3 in DNA: TGCAGTGCTAGAGAGTTAGGGTCCCTTAGCAATCAGCCCCAGCATTTT.

The chain recombines TRBV28 with TRBJ2-1; 14 bases are shared with TRBD2. V was pared by 5 bases and J by 3 bases, with 3 bases of the junction left unmatched. The CDR3 runs to 16 residues. CDR1 and CDR2 from the germline V gene are MDHEN and SYDVKM. CDR3 sequence reads: CASSPGTSGGYNEQFF. CDR3 coding DNA: TGTGCCAGCAGTCCCGGGACTAGCGGGGGCTACAATGAGCAGTTCTTC.

This chain links TRBV5-1 with TRBJ2-7, with 9 bases identical to TRBD2. CDR1 and CDR2 (germline): SGHRS, YFSETQ. With V trimmed by 2 bases and J by 5 bases, 8 bases remained unmatched. The CDR3 sequence is 15 residues long. This CDR3 is CASSFGAGGRHEQYF. CDR3 nucleotide sequence: TGCGCCAGCAGCTTCGGGGCGGGGGGGCGTCACGAGCAGTACTTC. The variable domain in full, with the rest retrieved from reference TRBV5-1 and TRBJ2-7, is KAGVTQTPRYLIKTRGQQVTLSCSPISGHRSVSWYQQTPGQGLQFLFEYFSETQRNKGNFPGRFSGRQFSNSRSEMNVSTLELGDSALYLCASSFGAGGRHEQYFGPGTRLTVT.

A note on this clonotype: A read error may produce the germline difference seen at one junction end. The V and J genes are TRBV7-2 and TRBJ2-5; D possibly corresponds to TRBD1 (6 bases). CDR3 length: 15 residues. The germline V gene has CDR1 SGHTA and CDR2 FQGNSA. CDR3 residues: CASSRDRTNQGTQYF. The CDR3 DNA sequence: TGTGCCAGCAGCCGCGACAGGACCAACCAAGGGACCCAGTACTTC.

This chain connects TRBV28 to TRBJ2-5; 7 bases agree with TRBD1. The J call may be incorrect, as the DNA end agrees better with TRBJ2-7. CDR1 is MDHEN and CDR2 is SYDVKM in the germline V gene. This CDR3 comprises 13 residues. In DNA, the CDR3 is TGTGCCAGCAGTTCTTACAGGGGTGGCGAGCAGTACTTC. Translation gives CASSSYRGGEQYF.

This clonotype is large within its sample. CDR3 in amino acids: CSVRTGGNTF. CDR3 bases: TGCAGCGTTCGGACAGGGGGTAACACCTTC. The genes are TRBV29-1 and TRBJ1-2; TRBD1 agrees at 10 bases. CDR1 and CDR2 (germline): SQVTM, ANQGSEA. With 5 bases clipped from V and 12 bases from J, the junction kept 3 bases outside the gene matches. This CDR3 region has 10 residues.

This clonotype was observed many times. V is TRBV6-5 and J is TRBJ2-7, with 7 bases aligning to TRBD1. CDR1 is MNHEY, CDR2 SVGAGI, per germline. V lost 6 bases, J lost 2 bases, and 10 bases stayed unmatched. This CDR3 contains 15 residues. The CDR3 sequence is CASSRRDSLTYEQYF. The DNA of the CDR3 is TGTGCCAGCAGCCGCCGGGACAGCCTGACCTACGAGCAGTACTTC.

Notes on this clonotype: A junction end diverges from the germline sequence, so it may reflect a read error. V is TRBV27 and J is TRBJ2-1; possible D gene TRBD1, 7 bases. Germline V gene sequence: CDR1 MNHEY, CDR2 SMNVEV (reference sequence). CDR3 size: 17 residues. The CDR3 sequence is CASSLDRLGQDYNKQFF. The CDR3 nucleotides read TGTGCCAGCAGCCTAGACAGACTAGGACAGGACTACAATAAGCAGTTCTTC.

This clonotype was picked up a small number of times. This sequence may be a read error, since a much larger clone differs from it by one base. The DNA of the CDR3 is TGTGCCAGCAGCTGCGGGTACTCCTACGAGCAGTACTTC. Its protein product is CASSCGYSYEQYF. The V gene is TRBV5-5, the J gene TRBJ2-7, with a tentative D call TRBD2 (5 bases). This CDR3 region has 13 residues. Germline assignment: CDR1 SGHKS and CDR2 YYEKEE (reference sequence). V was shortened by 3 bases and J by 0 bases, with 7 bases between the two germline ends.

The chain is built from TRBV20-1 and TRBJ1-1; 7 bases match TRBD1. V was clipped by 0 bases and J by 12 bases; unmatched bases: 4. Germline assignment: CDR1 DFQATT and CDR2 SNEGSKA (reference sequence). The CDR3 runs to 11 residues. CDR3 coding DNA: TGCAGTGCTAGAGAAGACAGGGCAACTTTCTTT. It translates to CSAREDRATFF.

V is TRBV12-3 or TRBV12-4 and J is TRBJ1-1; 9 positions match TRBD1. The CDR3 contains 14 residues. V was clipped by 5 bases and J by 4 bases; unmatched bases: 5. The CDR3 reads CASSGTGQVTEAFF. DNA for the CDR3: TGTGCCAGCAGTGGGACAGGGCAAGTCACTGAAGCTTTCTTT.

Only a few counts were recorded for this clonotype. The chain is built from TRBV2 and TRBJ1-5; TRBD1 is a possible D gene (5 bases). The V end was cut by 2 bases, the J end by 6 bases, with 11 bases between. Germline values: CDR1 SNHLY, CDR2 FYNNEI. This CDR3 has 14 amino acids. This CDR3 is CASSETGRGQPQHF. The CDR3 DNA reads TGTGCCAGCAGTGAAACGGGACGGGGTCAGCCCCAGCATTTT.

The rearrangement links TRBV4-3 to TRBJ2-3; D is unresolved. The germline V and J ends were trimmed by 0 bases and 4 bases, with 14 bases remaining between them. The CDR3 spans 16 residues. Per germline, CDR1 LGHNA and CDR2 YSLEER. The CDR3 DNA is TGCGCCAGCAGCCAAGAAGGGCACAACCGACCAGATACGCAGTATTTT. Translation gives CASSQEGHNRPDTQYF.

Note on this clonotype: Germline and junction disagree at one end, which may indicate a read error. V gene TRBV7-9 combines with J gene TRBJ1-2; maybe TRBD1 (5 bases). The germline V gene has CDR1 SEHNR and CDR2 FQNEAQ (reference sequence). The length of the CDR3 is 14 residues. This chain's CDR3 is CASSADILNYGYTF. CDR3 bases: TGTGCCAGCAGCGCGGACATACTTAACTATGGTTACACCTTC. Based on the CDR3 plus reference TRBV7-9 and TRBJ1-2, the full variable domain is DTGVSQNPRHKITKRGQNVTFRCDPISEHNRLYWYRQTLGQGPEFLTYFQNEAQLEKSRLLSDRFSAERPKGSFSTLEIQRTEQGDSAMYLCASSADILNYGYTFGSGTRLTVV.

This CDR3 is CAWAPGQTYEQYF. DNA for the CDR3: TGTGCCTGGGCTCCGGGACAGACCTACGAGCAGTACTTC. This chain connects TRBV30 to TRBJ2-7; 7 bases agree with TRBD1. Germline V lookup: CDR1 GTSNPN, CDR2 SVGIG (reference sequence). There are 13 residues in the CDR3. J lost 2 bases, V lost 5 bases, and 6 bases had no gene match.

This clonotype was detected only a few times. The rearrangement links TRBV2 to TRBJ2-4; TRBD1 might be the D (6 bases). The J call may be in error: the DNA end matches TRBJ2-7 better. Germline V lookup: CDR1 SNHLY, CDR2 FYNNEI. The CDR3 contains 12 residues. CDR3 amino acids: CASRIRGYEQYF. CDR3 sequence (DNA): TGTGCCAGCAGAATCAGGGGCTACGAGCAGTACTTC.

The chain employs TRBV12-5 and TRBJ2-5; weak D call: TRBD2 (6 bases). From germline, CDR1 is LGHNT and CDR2 FRNRAP. Trimming cost V 6 bases and J 5 bases, with 28 bases left between them. The CDR3 is made up of 18 amino acids. The DNA of the CDR3 is TGTGCTAGTGGGAATCCGGGAGATAACCAGGGCATGAGGGAGACCCAGTACTTC. Protein sequence: CASGNPGDNQGMRETQYF.

This sequence joins TRBV25-1 and TRBJ1-5; no reliable D call. There are 14 residues in the CDR3. Per the germline V gene, CDR1 is MGHDK and CDR2 is SYGVNS. Trimming removed 2 bases at V and 6 bases at J, with 11 bases between. The DNA for the CDR3 is TGTGCCAGCAGTGAAATTAGGGCGGGTCAGCCCCAGCATTTT. This translates into CASSEIRAGQPQHF.

This clonotype was detected a few times. The gene calls are TRBV7-2 and TRBJ2-7; the match to TRBD1 covers 7 bases. The germline V gene has CDR1 SGHTA and CDR2 FQGNSA. The CDR3 length is 15 residues. J lost 4 bases, V lost 2 bases, and 8 bases had no gene match. CDR3 DNA: TGTGCCAGCAGCTTAAGACAGGGTTGGAGATACGAGCAGTACTTC. Its translation is CASSLRQGWRYEQYF.

The chain employs TRBV2 and TRBJ2-1; D gene unclear. The CDR3 has 11 amino acids. Trimming shortened V by 4 bases and J by 8 bases, and 6 bases separated the two germline ends. The germline gives CDR1 SNHLY, CDR2 FYNNEI. The CDR3 region is CASSVEHEQFF. Written as DNA, the CDR3 is TGTGCCAGCAGTGTGGAGCATGAGCAGTTCTTC.

This chain connects TRBV5-1 to TRBJ2-1; D may match TRBD1 or TRBD2 (5 bases each). TRBJ2-7 explains the end of the DNA better; the J call may be wrong. Germline assignment: CDR1 SGHRS and CDR2 YFSETQ. CDR3 size: 15 residues. The CDR3 is CASSLGGRRYNEQYF. The CDR3 DNA reads TGCGCCAGCAGCTTGGGGGGACGGCGTTACAATGAGCAGTACTTC.

This clonotype was recorded a few times. The chain uses TRBV29-1 and TRBJ1-5; 7 nucleotides agree with TRBD1. Trimming at V came to 4 bases and at J to 5 bases, leaving 2 bases not matched to a gene. This CDR3 spans 12 amino acids. CDR1 is SQVTM and CDR2 is ANQGSEA in the germline V gene. Here the CDR3 reads CSVGTGDQPQHF. The CDR3 DNA is TGCAGCGTTGGGACAGGCGATCAGCCCCAGCATTTT.

This clonotype was recorded only once. The gene calls are TRBV7-2 and TRBJ1-4, with D unclear. Trimming cost V 9 bases and J 7 bases, with 18 bases left between them. There are 14 residues in the CDR3. The germline V gene has CDR1 SGHTA and CDR2 FQGNSA. The CDR3 protein is CASRKRNGLEKLFF. For the CDR3, the DNA is TGTGCCAGTCGAAAGCGGAACGGTCTTGAAAAACTGTTTTTT.

The V and J genes are TRBV7-9 and TRBJ2-7, with D hard to call. This CDR3 has 12 residues. The germline CDR1 and CDR2 sequences are SEHNR and FQNEAQ (reference sequence). The CDR3 here is CVNSSDLYEQYF. The CDR3 DNA sequence: TGTGTCAACAGCTCGGACCTGTACGAGCAGTACTTC.

This clonotype was observed many times. This chain uses TRBV15 with TRBJ2-1; either TRBD1 or TRBD2 may supply D (5 bases each). The CDR3 runs 14 residues. Trimming shortened V by 0 bases and J by 5 bases, and 8 bases separated the two germline ends. Germline CDR1 reads LNHNV; CDR2 reads YYDKDF (reference sequence). CDR3 loop: CATSREGEHNEQFF. The CDR3 DNA follows: TGTGCCACCAGCAGAGAGGGGGAGCACAATGAGCAGTTCTTC.